This T cell receptor beta chain was recovered during a study of T-cell reconstitution after alpha-beta-depleted transplantation in children. The length of the CDR3 is 12 residues. V was clipped by 8 bases and J by 9 bases, with 16 bases between them. TCRbeta library preparation incorporated unique molecular identifiers. One entry per CDR3 protein results from TCRdb running MiXCR on the PCR reads. The table has around 680,000 distinct CDR3 sequences, over 15% seen once. This clonotype was picked up many times. The chain joins TRBV12-3 or TRBV12-4 to TRBJ1-1; D is unresolved. The starting material was PBMCs from the stem cell graft donor, obtained from the stem cell graft. The receptor's source is a human donor who donated a stem cell graft to a child with acute myeloid leukemia. The CDR3 DNA reads TGTGCCAGCGGTCACCCTGGGGTGAAAGCTTTCTTT. Residues: CASGHPGVKAFF.